This TCR beta chain was sequenced for a study of lung T cells in sarcoidosis with Löfgren's syndrome (dated 2017 in TCRdb). Describing the broader study: Sarcoidosis was characterized as a granulomatous, predominantly pulmonary disease marked by accumulation of CD4+ T cells in bronchoalveolar lavage fluid. The repertoire analyses focused on Löfgren's syndrome patients.

Sequenced using an Illumina MiSeq. The public sequencing data were trimmed at Q25 with fastp and processed into clonotypes with MiXCR by TCRdb, which kept only in-frame beta chains. Each record represents a unique CDR3 protein, reported with the most common genes and DNA among its rows. Here the sample has 55,000 to 80,000 distinct CDR3 sequences; around 20% occur a single time. The top ten constitute less than 2.5% of the sample. As for this clonotype: It lacks a known antigen. This may stem from a read error, because a much larger clone lies one nucleotide away.

CDR1 KGHDR and CDR2 SFDVKD were looked up in the germline V gene. From cysteine to phenylalanine, the CDR3 is 15 amino acids long. Only the CDR3 region is kept as DNA, spanning 45 bases read in frame from base 1. Beyond this particular receptor, the publication reports: Analysis of alphabeta pairing showed that TRAV12-1 paired preferentially with TRBV2, and the TCRs formed by this pairing showed CDR3 homology. Recognition of a sarcoidosis-associated antigen was only suggested, and the antigen itself remained putative and was not identified. Multiple Lofgren's syndrome patients were reported to share TRAV12-1 and TRBV2 CDR3 motifs, a finding that suggests public CD4+ TCR repertoires. In Lofgren's syndrome patients, relative to control subjects, TRAV12-1 and TRBV2 were reported to be the most expanded V gene segments.

This receptor was obtained from a human donor with sarcoidosis (Löfgren's syndrome or another form), or a control subject (not recorded which). The specimen sequenced was CD4+ T cells from PBMCs. The sequence joins TRBV24-1 to TRBJ2-3; a tentative D match to TRBD2 spans 5 bases. This receptor carries the CDR3 CAASEAADSTDTQYF. The nucleotide sequence reads TGTGCCGCCAGTGAGGCAGCGGATAGCACAGATACGCAGTATTTT.